The present T cell receptor (beta chain) was sequenced within a study of blood T cell repertoires in COVID-19. Background on the study: Acute and convalescent COVID-19 samples came from the United States, Italy and Spain. In each case, the material was cDNA or gDNA derived from T cells, B-cell-depleted T cells, or PBMCs.

Germline values: CDR1 LNHDA, CDR2 SQIVND (reference sequence). V lost 3 bases and J lost 4; bases outside the gene matches: 5. The CDR3 consists of 15 residues. This clone has a single count. Per the original data handling: Estimation of nucleated cell counts relied on the amplification of reference gene primers. The data were produced by immunoSEQ multiplex PCR, yet TCRdb's version contains in-frame clones alone and is incomplete. The D gene and trimming were derived from the DNA, and the V and J assignments and clone size from that table. Of 250,000 to 300,000 clones listed, about four fifths are singletons.

The sequence was obtained from a woman in her late teens or twenties with acute or convalescent COVID-19. The chain joins TRBV19 to TRBJ2-2, with 7 nucleotides matching TRBD2. The sample was peripheral blood. DNA of the CDR3: TGTGCCAGTAGTATTTCCAGCGGGACCACCGGGGAGCTGTTTTTT. This translates into CASSISSGTTGELFF.